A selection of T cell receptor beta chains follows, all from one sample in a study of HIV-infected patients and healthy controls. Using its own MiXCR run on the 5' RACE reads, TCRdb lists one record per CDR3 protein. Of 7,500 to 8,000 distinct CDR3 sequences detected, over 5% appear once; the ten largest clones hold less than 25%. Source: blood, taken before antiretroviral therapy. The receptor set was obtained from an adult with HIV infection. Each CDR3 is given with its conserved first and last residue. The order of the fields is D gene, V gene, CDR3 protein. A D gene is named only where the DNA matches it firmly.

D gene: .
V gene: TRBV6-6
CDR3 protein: CASSYSGLNSPLHF

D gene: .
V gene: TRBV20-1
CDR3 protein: CSAANTDTQYF

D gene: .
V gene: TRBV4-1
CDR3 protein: CASSPGGSGELFF

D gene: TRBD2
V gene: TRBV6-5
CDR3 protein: CASSPTTSSTDTQYF

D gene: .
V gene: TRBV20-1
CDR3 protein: CSASKETQYF

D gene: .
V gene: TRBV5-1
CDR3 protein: CASSLFSMGADTQYF

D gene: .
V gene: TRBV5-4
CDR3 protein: CASSLVLAKNIQYF

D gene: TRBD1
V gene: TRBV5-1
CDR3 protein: CASTGTATNTEAFF

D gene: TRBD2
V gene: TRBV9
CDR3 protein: CASSGGLADRATQYF

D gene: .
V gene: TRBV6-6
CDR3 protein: CASRTGDSTDTQYF

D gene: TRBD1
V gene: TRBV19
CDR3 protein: CASERWDRKNTGELFF

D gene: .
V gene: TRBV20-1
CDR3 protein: CSAYNHLGARGEQYF

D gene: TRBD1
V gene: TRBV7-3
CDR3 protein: CATQGQGRRKLFF

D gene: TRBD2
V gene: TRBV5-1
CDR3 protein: CASSSDQAGSYEQYF

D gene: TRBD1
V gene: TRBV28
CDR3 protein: CASSESTGTGFAKLFF

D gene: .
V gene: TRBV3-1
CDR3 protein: CASSPGWAEQYF

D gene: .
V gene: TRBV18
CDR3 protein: CASSPWGGAYNEQFF

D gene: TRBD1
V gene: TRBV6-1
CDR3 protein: CASGRQGAGETQYF

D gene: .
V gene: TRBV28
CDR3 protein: CASRRVETQYF

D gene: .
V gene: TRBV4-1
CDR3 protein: CASSLREVTEAFF

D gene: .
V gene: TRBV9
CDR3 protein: CASSVSGLSTGELFF

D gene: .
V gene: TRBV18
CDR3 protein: CASSPILIAGHMNTEAFF

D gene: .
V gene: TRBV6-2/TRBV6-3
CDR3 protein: CASSLFFGHEGELFF

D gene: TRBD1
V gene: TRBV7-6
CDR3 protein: CASSSTGLGEKLFF

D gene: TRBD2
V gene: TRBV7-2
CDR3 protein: CASNGRGSSYNEQFF

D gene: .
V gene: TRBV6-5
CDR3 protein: CASSYAGPMRNQPQHF

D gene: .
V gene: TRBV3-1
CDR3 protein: CASSQSGQETQYF

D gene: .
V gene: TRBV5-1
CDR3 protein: CASSLRAGNTIYF

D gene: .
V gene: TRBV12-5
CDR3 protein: CASGLDGLGTF

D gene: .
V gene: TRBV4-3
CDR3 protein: CASSQVVTLNNEQFF

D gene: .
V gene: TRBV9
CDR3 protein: CASSQTPGGDTEAFF

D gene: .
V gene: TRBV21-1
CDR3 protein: CASTRDSLYGYTF

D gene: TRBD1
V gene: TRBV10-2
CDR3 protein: CASQGDREAGYTF

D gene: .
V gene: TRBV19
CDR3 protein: CASSFAGLGYTF

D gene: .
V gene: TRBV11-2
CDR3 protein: CASSFWIPLPGARHNEQFF

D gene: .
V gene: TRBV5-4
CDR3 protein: CASSQLSYGYTF

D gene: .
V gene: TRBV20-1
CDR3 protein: CSVPGRNIDEQFF

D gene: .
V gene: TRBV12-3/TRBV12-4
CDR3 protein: CASSLQQNSNQPQHF

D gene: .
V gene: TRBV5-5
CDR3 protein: CASSYRQEQVEKLFF

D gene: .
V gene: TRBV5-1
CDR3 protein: CASSLGGGQPQHF

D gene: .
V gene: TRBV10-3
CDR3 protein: CAISATAYSNQPQHF

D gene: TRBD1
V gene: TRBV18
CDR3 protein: CASSNDRDGEQFF

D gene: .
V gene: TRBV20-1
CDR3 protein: CSARDSKLGGYNSPLHF

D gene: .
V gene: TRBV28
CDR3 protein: CASSLTLGGSQETQYF

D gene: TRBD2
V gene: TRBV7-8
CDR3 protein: CASSLVGTRSYEQYF

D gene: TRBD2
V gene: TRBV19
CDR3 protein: CASSPAWTSGGLTDTQYF

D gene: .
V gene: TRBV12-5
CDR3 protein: CASQGLSDDEQFF

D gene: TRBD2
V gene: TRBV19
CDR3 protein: CASSVSGGADEQFF

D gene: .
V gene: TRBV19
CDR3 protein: CASSPEWGDYYGYTF

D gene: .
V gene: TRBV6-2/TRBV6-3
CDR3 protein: CASSYVGGSYNEQFF

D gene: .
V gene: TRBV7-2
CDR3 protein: CASSSSSGEQFF

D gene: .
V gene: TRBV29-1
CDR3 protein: CSAQPVAKNIQYF

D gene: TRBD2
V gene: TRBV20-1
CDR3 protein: CSASRLAGGSTYEQYF

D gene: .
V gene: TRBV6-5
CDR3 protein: CASSQRGTGELFF

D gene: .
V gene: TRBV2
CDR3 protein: CASSRETQYF

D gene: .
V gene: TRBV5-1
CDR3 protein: CASSLAGTSTEAFF

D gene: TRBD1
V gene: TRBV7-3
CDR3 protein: CASSLSYEQGSYNEQFF

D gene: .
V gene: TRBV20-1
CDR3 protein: CSAQMNTEAFF

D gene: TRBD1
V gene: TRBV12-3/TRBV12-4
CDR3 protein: CASGQVLETQYF

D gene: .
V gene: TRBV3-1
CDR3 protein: CASSGEGGGALSDTQYF